Reported below is one TCR beta chain. The PCR had 60 Vbeta and 13 Jbeta primers. Produced via immunoSEQ multiplex PCR; TCRdb's table is partial and in-frame only. The top ten hold around 15% of the sample, which has 130,000 to 150,000 clones, 70% to 75% seen once. The sample comes from a study of cytomegalovirus exposure and HLA in healthy donors. This CDR3 comprises 15 residues. CDR1 is PRHDT, CDR2 FYEKMQ, per germline (reference sequence). Trimming pared 4 bases from V and 6 bases from J, leaving 16 bases between. This chain links TRBV13 with TRBJ2-1, with D hard to call. The specimen was PBMCs. The origin of this receptor is a human donor in good health. CDR3 protein: CASSSYFSSSNEQFF. For the CDR3, the DNA is TGTGCCAGCAGCTCCTATTTCTCTAGTAGCAATGAGCAGTTCTTC. The variable domain in full, with the rest retrieved from reference TRBV13 and TRBJ2-1, is AAGVIQSPRHLIKEKRETATLKCYPIPRHDTVYWYQQGPGQDPQFLISFYEKMQSDKGSIPDRFSAQQFSDYHSELNMSSLELGDSALYFCASSSYFSSSNEQFFGPGTRLTVL.